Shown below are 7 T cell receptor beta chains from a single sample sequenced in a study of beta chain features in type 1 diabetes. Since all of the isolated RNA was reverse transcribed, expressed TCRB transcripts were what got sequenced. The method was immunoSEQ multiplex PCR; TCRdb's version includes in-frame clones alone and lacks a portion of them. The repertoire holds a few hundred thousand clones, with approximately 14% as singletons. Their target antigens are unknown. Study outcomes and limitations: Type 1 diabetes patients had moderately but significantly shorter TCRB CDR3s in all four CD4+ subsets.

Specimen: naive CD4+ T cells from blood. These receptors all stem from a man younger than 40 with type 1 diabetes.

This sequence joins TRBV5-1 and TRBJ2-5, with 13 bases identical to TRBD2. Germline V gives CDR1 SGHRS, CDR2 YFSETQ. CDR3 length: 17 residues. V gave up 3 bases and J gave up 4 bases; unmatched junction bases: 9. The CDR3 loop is CASSSPGLAGASETQYF. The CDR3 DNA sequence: TGCGCCAGCAGCTCACCTGGACTAGCGGGAGCGTCAGAGACCCAGTACTTC.

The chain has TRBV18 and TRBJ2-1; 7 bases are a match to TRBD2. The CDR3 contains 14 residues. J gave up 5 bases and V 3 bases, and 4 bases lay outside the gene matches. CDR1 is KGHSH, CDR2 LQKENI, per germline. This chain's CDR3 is CASSPGLGDNEQFF. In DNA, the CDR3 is TGTGCCAGCTCACCCGGACTAGGGGACAATGAGCAGTTCTTC.

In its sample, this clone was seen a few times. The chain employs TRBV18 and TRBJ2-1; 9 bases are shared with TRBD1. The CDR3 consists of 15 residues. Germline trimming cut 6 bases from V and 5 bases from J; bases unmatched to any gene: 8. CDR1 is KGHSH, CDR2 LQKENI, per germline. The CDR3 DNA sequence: TGTGCCAGCTCCCCGAACAGGGGGCTAGACAATGAGCAGTTCTTC. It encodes CASSPNRGLDNEQFF.

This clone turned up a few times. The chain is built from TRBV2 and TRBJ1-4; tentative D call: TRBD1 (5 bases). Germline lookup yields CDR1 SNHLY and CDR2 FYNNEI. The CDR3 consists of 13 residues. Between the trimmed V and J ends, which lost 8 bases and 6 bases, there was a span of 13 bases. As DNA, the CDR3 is TGTGCCAGCGTGTGGGTCAGGGATGAAAAACTGTTTTTT. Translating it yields CASVWVRDEKLFF.

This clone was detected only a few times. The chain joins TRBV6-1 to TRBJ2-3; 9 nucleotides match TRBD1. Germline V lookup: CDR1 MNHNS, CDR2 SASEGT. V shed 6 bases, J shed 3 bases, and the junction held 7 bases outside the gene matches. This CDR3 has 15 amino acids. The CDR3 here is CASRTGTGLTDTQYF. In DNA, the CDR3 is TGTGCCAGCAGGACCGGGACAGGGTTAACAGATACGCAGTATTTT.

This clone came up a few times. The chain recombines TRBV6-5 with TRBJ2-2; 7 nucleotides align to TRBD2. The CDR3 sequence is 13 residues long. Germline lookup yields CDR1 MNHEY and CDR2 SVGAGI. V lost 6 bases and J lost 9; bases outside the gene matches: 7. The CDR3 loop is CASRDPGLRELFF. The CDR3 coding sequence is TGTGCCAGCAGAGACCCGGGACTACGGGAGCTGTTTTTT.

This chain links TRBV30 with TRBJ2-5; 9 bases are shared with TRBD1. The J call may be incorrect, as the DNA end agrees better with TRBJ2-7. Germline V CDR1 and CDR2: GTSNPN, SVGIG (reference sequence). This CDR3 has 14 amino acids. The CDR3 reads CAWVGQGPTYEQYF. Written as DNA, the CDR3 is TGTGCCTGGGTTGGACAGGGGCCGACCTACGAGCAGTACTTC.